One sample yielded the 23 T cell receptor beta chains listed below, sequenced in a study of graft-versus-host responses after intestinal transplantation. Clones were sequenced by immunoSEQ multiplex PCR, and TCRdb holds only the in-frame ones, with some missing. The data show under 65,000 clones, 90% to 95% seen once. Their specific antigens are unknown. Sequenced here: unstimulated CD4+ T cells sorted from spleen or lymph node cells, sampled before transplant. All receptors come from a human donor who was the organ donor for an intestinal transplant.

The genes are TRBV5-6 and TRBJ2-3; 13 positions agree with TRBD2. Germline CDR1 SGHDT, CDR2 YYEEEE. Trimming took 0 bases from V and 5 from J; bases not matched to a gene: 3. The CDR3 length is 16 residues. In DNA, the CDR3 is TGTGCCAGCAGCTTGGTGGGGACTAGCGGGGAAGATACGCAGTATTTT. Residues: CASSLVGTSGEDTQYF.

The rearrangement links TRBV6-5 to TRBJ1-6; TRBD1 might be the D (6 bases). The ends were cut back, 6 bases at V and 4 bases at J, with 13 bases in the middle. The germline V gene has CDR1 MNHEY and CDR2 SVGAGI. This CDR3 contains 15 residues. CDR3 DNA sequence: TGTGCCAGCAGCTCGGGAGGGGGGTATAATTCACCCCTCCACTTT. Protein sequence: CASSSGGGYNSPLHF.

The rearrangement links TRBV30 to TRBJ1-5; 7 nucleotides align to TRBD1. Germline CDR1 reads GTSNPN; CDR2 reads SVGIG (reference sequence). This CDR3 has 16 amino acids. Unmatched junction bases numbered 9, after V lost 3 bases and J lost 1 base. CDR3 DNA: TGTGCCTGGAGGATACAGGGGAGTAGGAGCAATCAGCCCCAGCATTTT. Amino acid sequence: CAWRIQGSRSNQPQHF.

The chain links TRBV6-5 to TRBJ2-1, with D hard to call. Per germline, CDR1 MNHEY and CDR2 SVGAGI. The CDR3 contains 14 residues. V was shortened by 4 bases and J by 4 bases, with 11 bases between the two germline ends. The CDR3 coding sequence is TGTGCCAGCAGTTTGAAGACACAGTACAATGAGCAGTTCTTC. It is translated as CASSLKTQYNEQFF.

This rearrangement joins TRBV4-3 to TRBJ1-1, with 11 nucleotides matching TRBD1. Germline CDR1 LGHNA, CDR2 YSLEER. CDR3 length: 14 amino acids. V gave up 4 bases and J gave up 4 bases; unmatched junction bases: 2. DNA for the CDR3: TGCGCCAGCAGCCTCGGGACAGGGGGCACTGAAGCTTTCTTT. This gives the protein CASSLGTGGTEAFF.

This chain connects TRBV7-3 to TRBJ2-2; tentative D call: TRBD2 (6 bases). With 3 bases removed from V and 0 bases from J, the gap between germline ends came to 11 bases. This CDR3 is built from 16 residues. Germline-derived CDR1 and CDR2 are SGHTA and FQGTGA. CDR3 coding DNA: TGTGCCAGCAGCTTGGGCGGGGCCGCGAACACCGGGGAGCTGTTTTTT. Its protein is CASSLGGAANTGELFF.

This chain joins TRBV6-6 and TRBJ1-5; no reliable D call. Germline V lookup: CDR1 MNHNY, CDR2 SVGAGI (reference sequence). The CDR3 contains 13 residues. V gave up 4 bases and J gave up 2 bases, with 6 bases separating them. The CDR3 sequence is CASSLQRNQPQHF. The CDR3 DNA is TGTGCCAGCAGTTTACAGCGCAATCAGCCCCAGCATTTT.

The chain has TRBV4-3 and TRBJ2-3, with 16 bases identical to TRBD2. The V segment lost 3 bases and the J segment 2 bases; nucleotides outside the gene matches: 5. CDR1 and CDR2 from the germline V gene are LGHNA and YSLEER. CDR3 length: 18 amino acids. The CDR3 DNA reads as TGCGCCAGCAGCCAGACGGGGACTAGCGGGGGGGTCACAGATACGCAGTATTTT. This encodes CASSQTGTSGGVTDTQYF.

Concerning this clone itself: A read error may account for a junction end that differs from germline. The V and J genes are TRBV7-7 and TRBJ1-1; D is uncertain. Germline CDR1 is SSHAT and CDR2 is FNYEAQ (reference sequence). The CDR3 length is 15 residues. Written as DNA, the CDR3 is TGTGCTAGCAGCCCGATCGGCTTACCGAACTCTGAAGCTTTCTTT. Residues: CASSPIGLPNSEAFF.

The rearrangement uses TRBV29-1 and TRBJ2-3; D ambiguous. The ends were cut back, 7 bases at V and 5 bases at J, with 13 bases in the middle. The CDR3 is made up of 12 amino acids. Looked up from germline, CDR1 is SQVTM and CDR2 is ANQGSEA. CDR3 sequence reads: CSARPSGDTQYF. The DNA of the CDR3 is TGCAGCGCCCGGCCCAGTGGAGATACGCAGTATTTT.

CDR3 loop: CASSTARGLSYNEQFF. DNA for the CDR3: TGTGCCAGCAGCACCGCGCGGGGTCTTTCCTACAATGAGCAGTTCTTC. The rearrangement joins TRBV7-9 to TRBJ2-1, with D possibly matching TRBD2 (6 bases). With 5 bases removed from V and 1 base from J, the gap between germline ends came to 15 bases. Germline V gene sequence: CDR1 SEHNR, CDR2 FQNEAQ (reference sequence). CDR3 length equals 16 residues.

The genes are TRBV6-5 and TRBJ1-4; 11 nucleotides agree with TRBD1. Germline trimming cut 8 bases from V and 4 bases from J; bases unmatched to any gene: 6. This CDR3 is built from 15 residues. The germline V gene encodes CDR1 MNHEY and CDR2 SVGAGI. CDR3 in amino acids: CASRAGTGGNEKLFF. Here the CDR3 DNA reads TGTGCCAGCCGGGCCGGGACAGGGGGTAATGAAAAACTGTTTTTT.

The chain employs TRBV7-9 and TRBJ2-7; 8 nucleotides line up with TRBD1. The CDR3 covers 16 residues. V shed 3 bases and J 1 base; nucleotides not matched to a gene: 8. CDR1 is SEHNR, CDR2 FQNEAQ, per germline (reference sequence). CDR3 nucleotide sequence: TGTGCCAGCAGCTTGGACCGGGACAGGCATTCCTACGAGCAGTACTTC. Residues: CASSLDRDRHSYEQYF. Full variable domain (outside the CDR3, taken from reference TRBV7-9 and TRBJ2-7): DTGVSQNPRHKITKRGQNVTFRCDPISEHNRLYWYRQTLGQGPEFLTYFQNEAQLEKSRLLSDRFSAERPKGSFSTLEIQRTEQGDSAMYLCASSLDRDRHSYEQYFGPGTRLTVT.

The V and J genes are TRBV2 and TRBJ1-3; a weak D match, TRBD1 (5 bases). The CDR3 sequence is 18 residues long. CDR1 SNHLY and CDR2 FYNNEI come from the germline V gene. V dropped 4 bases and J dropped 2 bases, with 21 bases sitting between them. CDR3 residues: CASSASRSGRSTGNTIYF. Here the CDR3 DNA reads TGTGCCAGCAGTGCCAGCCGCTCGGGACGGAGTACTGGAAACACCATATATTTT.

The chain links TRBV7-9 to TRBJ2-5, with D possibly TRBD1 on 6 matching bases. V was trimmed by 1 base and J by 1 base, leaving 7 bases between them. This CDR3 region has 14 residues. Per germline, CDR1 SEHNR and CDR2 FQNEAQ (reference sequence). CDR3 bases: TGTGCCAGCAGCTTAGGACAGGTCCAAGAGACCCAGTACTTC. It is translated as CASSLGQVQETQYF.

The chain links TRBV5-6 to TRBJ1-1; D is possibly TRBD1 (6 bases). The length of the CDR3 is 17 residues. V was cut by 0 bases and J by 4 bases, with 19 bases left in between. From germline, CDR1 is SGHDT and CDR2 YYEEEE. CDR3 nucleotide sequence: TGTGCCAGCAGCTTGGCAGTCGGGGGCGCCAGGGTCACTGAAGCTTTCTTT. Its protein product is CASSLAVGGARVTEAFF.

J is TRBJ2-1 and V is TRBV11-2, with 8 positions matching TRBD2. Germline V gene lookup returns CDR1 SGHAT and CDR2 FQNNGV. The V segment lost 5 bases and the J segment 4 bases; nucleotides outside the gene matches: 13. CDR3 length equals 17 residues. This chain's CDR3 is CASSPTLSGAGYNEQFF. CDR3 DNA sequence: TGTGCCAGCAGCCCGACCCTTAGCGGGGCCGGGTACAATGAGCAGTTCTTC.

The chain employs TRBV19 and TRBJ1-1, with D hard to call. There are 17 residues in the CDR3. Trimming removed 3 bases at V and 1 base at J, with 18 bases between. The germline V gene encodes CDR1 LNHDA and CDR2 SQIVND (reference sequence). The CDR3 sequence: CASSIWARGRKNTEAFF. CDR3 sequence (DNA): TGTGCCAGTAGTATTTGGGCGCGCGGGAGGAAGAACACTGAAGCTTTCTTT.

The J gene is TRBJ1-5, the V gene TRBV19; possibly TRBD1 for D (5 bases). V was trimmed by 0 bases and J by 5 bases, leaving 11 bases between them. The CDR3 has 15 residues. Per the germline V gene, CDR1 is LNHDA and CDR2 is SQIVND (reference sequence). CDR3 nucleotide sequence: TGTGCCAGTAGTATAGATCACAGGTCCCATCAGCCCCAGCATTTT. This gives the protein CASSIDHRSHQPQHF.

This clone was detected once. The chain links TRBV25-1 to TRBJ2-3, with TRBD2 identical over 9 bases. Germline V gene lookup returns CDR1 MGHDK and CDR2 SYGVNS. The CDR3 consists of 14 residues. V shed 1 base and J 8 bases; nucleotides not matched to a gene: 4. CDR3 region: CASSESGTSPTQYF. For the CDR3, the DNA is TGTGCCAGCAGTGAATCGGGGACTAGCCCTACGCAGTATTTT. Full variable domain (missing parts from reference TRBV25-1 and TRBJ2-3): EADIYQTPRYLVIGTGKKITLECSQTMGHDKMYWYQQDPGMELHLIHYSYGVNSTEKGDLSSESTVSRIRTEHFPLTLESARPSHTSQYLCASSESGTSPTQYFGPGTRLTVL.

V gene TRBV27 combines with J gene TRBJ2-7; D possibly matches TRBD1 or TRBD2 (6 bases each). V was pared by 1 base and J by 6 bases, with 16 bases between. The CDR3 contains 15 residues. Germline CDR1 is MNHEY and CDR2 is SMNVEV (reference sequence). The CDR3 nucleotides are TGTGCCAGCAGTTTATTCGTCCCACAGGGAGGCGAGCAGTACTTC. Translating it yields CASSLFVPQGGEQYF.

V is TRBV5-1 and J is TRBJ1-3, with 12 bases identical to TRBD1. This CDR3 is 15 amino acids long. V dropped 4 bases and J dropped 4; count of bases not matched to a gene: 3. CDR1 and CDR2 (germline): SGHRS, YFSETQ. The CDR3 DNA follows: TGCGCCAGCAGCCAGGGGACAGGGGGCGGAAACACCATATATTTT. Its protein is CASSQGTGGGNTIYF. Together with reference TRBV5-1 and TRBJ1-3, the CDR3 gives the full variable domain: KAGVTQTPRYLIKTRGQQVTLSCSPISGHRSVSWYQQTPGQGLQFLFEYFSETQRNKGNFPGRFSGRQFSNSRSEMNVSTLELGDSALYLCASSQGTGGGNTIYFGEGSWLTVV.

This chain links TRBV5-5 with TRBJ2-7, with D perhaps TRBD1 (6 bases). V lost 5 bases and J lost 2, with 14 bases in between. There are 14 residues in the CDR3. Germline CDR1 reads SGHKS; CDR2 reads YYEKEE (reference sequence). CDR3 coding DNA: TGTGCCAGCAGACCTAACAGGGTCCCCTACGAGCAGTACTTC. Residues: CASRPNRVPYEQYF.